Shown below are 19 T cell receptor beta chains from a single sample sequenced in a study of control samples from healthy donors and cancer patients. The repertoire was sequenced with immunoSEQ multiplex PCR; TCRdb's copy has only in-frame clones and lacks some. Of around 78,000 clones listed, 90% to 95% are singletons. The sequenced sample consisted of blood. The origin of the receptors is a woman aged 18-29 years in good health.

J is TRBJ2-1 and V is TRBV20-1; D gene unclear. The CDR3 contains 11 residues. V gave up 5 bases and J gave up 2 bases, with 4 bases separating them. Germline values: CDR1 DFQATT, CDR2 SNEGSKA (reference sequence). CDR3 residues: CSADTYNEQFF. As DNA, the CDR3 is TGCAGTGCTGACACCTACAATGAGCAGTTCTTC.

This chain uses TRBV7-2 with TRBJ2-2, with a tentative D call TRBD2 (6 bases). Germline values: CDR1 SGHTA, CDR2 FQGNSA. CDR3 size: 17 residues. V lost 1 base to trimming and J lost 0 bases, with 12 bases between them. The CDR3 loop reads CASSLVVRGANTGELFF. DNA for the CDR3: TGTGCCAGCAGCTTAGTAGTGCGGGGAGCGAACACCGGGGAGCTGTTTTTT.

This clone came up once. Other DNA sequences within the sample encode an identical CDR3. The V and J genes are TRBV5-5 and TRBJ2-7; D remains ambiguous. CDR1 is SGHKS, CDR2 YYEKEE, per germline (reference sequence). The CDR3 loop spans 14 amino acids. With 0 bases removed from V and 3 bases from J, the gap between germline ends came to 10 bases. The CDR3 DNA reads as TGTGCCAGCAGCTTGGGGGGTTGGGACTACGAGCAGTACTTC. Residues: CASSLGGWDYEQYF.

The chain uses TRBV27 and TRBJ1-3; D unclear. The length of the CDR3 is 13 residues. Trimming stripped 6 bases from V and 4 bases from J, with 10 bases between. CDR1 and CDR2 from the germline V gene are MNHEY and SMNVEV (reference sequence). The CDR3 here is CASRPEQGNTIYF. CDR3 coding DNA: TGTGCCAGCAGGCCAGAACAGGGAAACACCATATATTTT.

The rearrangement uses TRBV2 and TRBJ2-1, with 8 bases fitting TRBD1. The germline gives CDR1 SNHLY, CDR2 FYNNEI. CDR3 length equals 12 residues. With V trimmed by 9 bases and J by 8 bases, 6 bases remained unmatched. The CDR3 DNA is TGTGCCAGTACCGACAGGGGTGATGAGCAGTTCTTC. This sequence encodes CASTDRGDEQFF.

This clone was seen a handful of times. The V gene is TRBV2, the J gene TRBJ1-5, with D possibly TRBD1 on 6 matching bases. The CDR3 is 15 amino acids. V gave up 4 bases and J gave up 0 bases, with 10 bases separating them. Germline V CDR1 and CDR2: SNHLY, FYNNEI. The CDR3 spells CASSARQDSNQPQHF. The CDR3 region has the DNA TGTGCCAGCAGTGCAAGACAGGATAGCAATCAGCCCCAGCATTTT. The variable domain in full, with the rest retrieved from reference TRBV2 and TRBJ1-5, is EPEVTQTPSHQVTQMGQEVILRCVPISNHLYFYWYRQILGQKVEFLVSFYNNEISEKSEIFDDQFSVERPDGSNFTLKIRSTKLEDSAMYFCASSARQDSNQPQHFGDGTRLSIL.

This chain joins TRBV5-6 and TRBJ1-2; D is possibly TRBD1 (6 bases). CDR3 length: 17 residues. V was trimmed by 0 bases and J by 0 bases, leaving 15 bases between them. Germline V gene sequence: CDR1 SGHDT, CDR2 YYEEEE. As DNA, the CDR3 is TGTGCCAGCAGCTTGGATGACCGGGACATGGCTAACTATGGCTACACCTTC. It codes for CASSLDDRDMANYGYTF. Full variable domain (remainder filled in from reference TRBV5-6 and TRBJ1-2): DAGVTQSPTHLIKTRGQQVTLRCSPKSGHDTVSWYQQALGQGPQFIFQYYEEEERQRGNFPDRFSGHQFPNYSSELNVNALLLGDSALYLCASSLDDRDMANYGYTFGSGTRLTVV.

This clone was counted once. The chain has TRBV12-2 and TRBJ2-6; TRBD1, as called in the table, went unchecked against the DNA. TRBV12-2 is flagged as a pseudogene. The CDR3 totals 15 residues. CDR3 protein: CASRPYRGGANVLTF. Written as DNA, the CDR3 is TGTGCAAGTCGCCCTTACAGGGGTGGGGCCAACGTCCTGACTTTC.

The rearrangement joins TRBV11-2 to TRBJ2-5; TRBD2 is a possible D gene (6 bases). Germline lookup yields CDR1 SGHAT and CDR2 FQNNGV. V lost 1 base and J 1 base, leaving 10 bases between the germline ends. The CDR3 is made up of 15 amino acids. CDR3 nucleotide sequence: TGTGCCAGCAGCTTAGGGAGGGGTTCCCAAGAGACCCAGTACTTC. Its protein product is CASSLGRGSQETQYF.

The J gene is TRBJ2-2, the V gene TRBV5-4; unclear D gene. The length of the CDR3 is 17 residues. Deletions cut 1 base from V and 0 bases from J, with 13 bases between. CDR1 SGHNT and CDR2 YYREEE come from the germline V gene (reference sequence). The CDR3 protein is CASSLRAGPTNTGELFF. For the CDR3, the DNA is TGTGCCAGCAGCTTGCGGGCAGGCCCCACGAACACCGGGGAGCTGTTTTTT. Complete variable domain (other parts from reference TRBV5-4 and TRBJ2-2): ETGVTQSPTHLIKTRGQQVTLRCSSQSGHNTVSWYQQALGQGPQFIFQYYREEENGRGNFPPRFSGLQFPNYSSELNVNALELDDSALYLCASSLRAGPTNTGELFFGEGSRLTVL.

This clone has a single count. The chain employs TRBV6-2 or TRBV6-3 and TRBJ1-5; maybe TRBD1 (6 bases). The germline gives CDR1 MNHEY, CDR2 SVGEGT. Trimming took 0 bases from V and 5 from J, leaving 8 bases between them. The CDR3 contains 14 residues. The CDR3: CASSYSGGYQPQHF. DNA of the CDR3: TGTGCCAGCAGTTACTCAGGGGGTTATCAGCCCCAGCATTTT.

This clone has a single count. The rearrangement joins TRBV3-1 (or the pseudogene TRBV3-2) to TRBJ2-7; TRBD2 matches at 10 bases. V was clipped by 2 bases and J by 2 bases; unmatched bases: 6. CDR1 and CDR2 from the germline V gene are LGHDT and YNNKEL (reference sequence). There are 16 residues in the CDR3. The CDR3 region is CASSQHPSGGPYEQYF. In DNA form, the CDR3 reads TGTGCCAGCAGCCAACACCCTAGCGGGGGCCCCTACGAGCAGTACTTC.

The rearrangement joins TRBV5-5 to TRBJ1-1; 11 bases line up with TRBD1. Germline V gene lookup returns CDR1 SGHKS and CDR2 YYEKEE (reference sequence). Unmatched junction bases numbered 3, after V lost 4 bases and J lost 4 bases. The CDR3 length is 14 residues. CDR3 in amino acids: CASSRTGGVTEAFF. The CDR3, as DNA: TGTGCCAGCAGCAGGACAGGGGGCGTCACTGAAGCTTTCTTT.

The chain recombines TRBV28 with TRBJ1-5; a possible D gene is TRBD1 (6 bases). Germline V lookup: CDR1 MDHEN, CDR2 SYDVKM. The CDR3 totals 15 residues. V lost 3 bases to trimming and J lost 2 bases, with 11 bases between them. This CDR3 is CASSFQGRGNQPQHF. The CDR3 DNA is TGTGCCAGCAGTTTCCAGGGGCGAGGCAATCAGCCCCAGCATTTT. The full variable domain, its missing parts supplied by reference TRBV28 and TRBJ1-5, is DVKVTQSSRYLVKRTGEKVFLECVQDMDHENMFWYRQDPGLGLRLIYFSYDVKMKEKGDIPEGYSVSREKKERFSLILESASTNQTSMYLCASSFQGRGNQPQHFGDGTRLSIL.

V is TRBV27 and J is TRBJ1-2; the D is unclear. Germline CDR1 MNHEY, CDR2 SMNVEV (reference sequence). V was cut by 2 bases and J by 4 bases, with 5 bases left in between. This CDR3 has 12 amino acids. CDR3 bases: TGTGCCAGCAGTTTAAAAGGCTATGGCTACACCTTC. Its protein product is CASSLKGYGYTF.

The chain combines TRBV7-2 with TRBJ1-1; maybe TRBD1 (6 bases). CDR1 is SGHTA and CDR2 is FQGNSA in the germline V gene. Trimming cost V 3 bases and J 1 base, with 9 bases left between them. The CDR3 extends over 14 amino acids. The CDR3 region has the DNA TGTGCCAGCAGCTTGGGACACTCGAACACTGAAGCTTTCTTT. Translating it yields CASSLGHSNTEAFF.

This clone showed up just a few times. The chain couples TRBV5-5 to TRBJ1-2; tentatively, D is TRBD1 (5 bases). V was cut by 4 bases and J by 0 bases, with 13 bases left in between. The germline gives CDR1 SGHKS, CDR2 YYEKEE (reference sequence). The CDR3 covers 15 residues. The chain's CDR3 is CASSPPDRANYGYTF. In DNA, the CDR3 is TGTGCCAGCAGCCCACCAGACAGAGCTAACTATGGCTACACCTTC.

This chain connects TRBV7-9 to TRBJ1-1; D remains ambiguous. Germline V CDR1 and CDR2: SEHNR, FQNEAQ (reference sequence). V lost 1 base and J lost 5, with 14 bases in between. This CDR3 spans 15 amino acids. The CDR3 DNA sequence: TGTGCCAGCAGCTTAGACGGGTCGGGCGCGACTGAAGCTTTCTTT. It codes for CASSLDGSGATEAFF.

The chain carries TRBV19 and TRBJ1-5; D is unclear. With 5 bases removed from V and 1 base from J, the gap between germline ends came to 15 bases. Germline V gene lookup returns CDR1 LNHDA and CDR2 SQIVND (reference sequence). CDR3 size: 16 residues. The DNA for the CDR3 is TGTGCCAGTAGTCTACCGGCAGGCCACAGCAATCAGCCCCAGCATTTT. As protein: CASSLPAGHSNQPQHF.